This paragraph covers one T cell receptor beta chain sequence. Clones were sequenced by immunoSEQ multiplex PCR, and TCRdb holds only the in-frame ones, with some missing. This table has about 200,000 clones, about 91% appearing once. The CDR3 has 18 amino acids. After removal of 0 bases from V and 3 bases from J, the junction contained 12 bases not matched to a gene. The germline V gene encodes CDR1 MGHRA and CDR2 YSYEKL. The sample comes from a study of control samples from healthy donors and cancer patients. The J gene is TRBJ1-1, the V gene TRBV4-1; 8 nucleotides line up with TRBD1. The sequencing sample was made of blood. This sequence was found in a man under 40 in good health. CDR3 region: CASSQDSGQGRRHTEAFF. DNA of the CDR3: TGCGCCAGCAGCCAAGATTCAGGACAGGGCCGACGTCACACTGAAGCTTTCTTT.